The 3 T cell receptor beta chains listed next were all sequenced from one sample in a study of blood T cell repertoires in COVID-19. The table came from immunoSEQ multiplex PCR; TCRdb's copy has only in-frame clones and leaves some out. The sample consists of tens of thousands of clones, almost 85% of them appearing once. Specimen: peripheral blood. All receptors come from a man older than 75 with acute or convalescent COVID-19.

The V gene is TRBV23-1, the J gene TRBJ1-2; D remains ambiguous. TRBV23-1 is an ORF, with its function uncertain. Trimming cost V 3 bases and J 4 bases, with 18 bases left between them. CDR3 length: 16 amino acids. The CDR3 spells CASSHPRAVSFYGYTF. The CDR3, as DNA: TGCGCCAGCAGTCATCCGAGGGCCGTCTCCTTCTATGGCTACACCTTC.

This chain joins TRBV5-4 and TRBJ1-1, with no clear D. The germline CDR1 and CDR2 sequences are SGHNT and YYREEE (reference sequence). The CDR3 runs to 14 residues. V was cut by 2 bases and J by 1 base, with 9 bases left in between. CDR3 residues: CASSFRDANTEAFF. CDR3 nucleotide sequence: TGTGCCAGCAGCTTCCGGGATGCGAACACTGAAGCTTTCTTT.

The rearrangement uses TRBV19 and TRBJ1-2; D gene unclear. V was clipped by 3 bases and J by 7 bases, with 9 bases between them. The CDR3 runs 12 residues. Germline CDR1 is LNHDA and CDR2 is SQIVND (reference sequence). The CDR3 is CASSMRDRGYTF. In DNA, the CDR3 is TGTGCCAGTAGTATGAGGGATCGTGGCTACACCTTC.